This T cell receptor beta chain derives from a study of blood T cell repertoires in COVID-19. During the 2 weeks before they entered the study, exposed participants had met someone with a PCR-confirmed or clinician-diagnosed COVID-19 case. Germline-derived CDR1 and CDR2 are SGHNT and YYREEE (reference sequence). The CDR3 runs 16 residues. Germline trimming cut 0 bases from V and 9 bases from J; bases unmatched to any gene: 5. Original methodology: By means of reference gene primer amplification, nucleated cell counts were estimated. Libraries were prepared by immunoSEQ multiplex PCR; TCRdb keeps only in-frame clonotypes and omits some of them. That table gives V, J and clone size, and the DNA gave D and trimming. Among about 200,000 clones listed, less than 90% were seen once.

The TCR was taken from a woman in her thirties who had been exposed to COVID-19. The genes are TRBV5-4 and TRBJ1-6; 11 bases match TRBD1. The sample taken for sequencing was PBMCs or T cells enriched from blood (not recorded which). The CDR3: CASSLGGTGGGSPLHF. The CDR3 nucleotides read TGTGCCAGCAGCTTGGGAGGGACAGGGGGGGGTTCACCCCTCCACTTT.